This TCR beta chain was sequenced in a study of blood T cell repertoires in COVID-19. The CDR3 is 12 residues long. The germline gives CDR1 GTSNPN, CDR2 SVGIG (reference sequence). V was shortened by 4 bases and J by 0 bases, with 4 bases between the two germline ends. Original processing methods: Using reference gene primer amplification, nucleated cell counts were estimated. Profiled with immunoSEQ multiplex PCR; TCRdb holds only in-frame clones, not every one. That table is the source of V, J and clone size, and D and trimming were worked out from the DNA. Of some 5,700 clones in the sample, around 90% were seen once.

The sequenced sample consisted of peripheral blood. The rearrangement uses TRBV30 and TRBJ1-3; no reliable D call. The TCR originated in a human donor in a cohort sampled during active COVID-19. CDR3 loop: CAWTTSGNTIYF. In DNA, the CDR3 is TGTGCCTGGACTACCTCTGGAAACACCATATATTTT.